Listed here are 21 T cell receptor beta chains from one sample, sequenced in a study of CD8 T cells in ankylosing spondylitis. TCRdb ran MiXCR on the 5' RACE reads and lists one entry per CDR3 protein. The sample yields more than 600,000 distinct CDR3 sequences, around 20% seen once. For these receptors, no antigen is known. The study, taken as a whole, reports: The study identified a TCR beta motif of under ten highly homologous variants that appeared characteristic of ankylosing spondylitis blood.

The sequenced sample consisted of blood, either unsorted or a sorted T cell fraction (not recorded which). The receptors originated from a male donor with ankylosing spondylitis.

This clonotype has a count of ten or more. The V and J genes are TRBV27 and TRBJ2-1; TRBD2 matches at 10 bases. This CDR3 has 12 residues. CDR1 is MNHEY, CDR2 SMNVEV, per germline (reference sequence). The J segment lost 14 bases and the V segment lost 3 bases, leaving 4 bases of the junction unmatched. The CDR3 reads CASSFPGTSEFF. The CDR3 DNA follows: TGTGCCAGCAGTTTCCCCGGGACTAGCGAGTTCTTC.

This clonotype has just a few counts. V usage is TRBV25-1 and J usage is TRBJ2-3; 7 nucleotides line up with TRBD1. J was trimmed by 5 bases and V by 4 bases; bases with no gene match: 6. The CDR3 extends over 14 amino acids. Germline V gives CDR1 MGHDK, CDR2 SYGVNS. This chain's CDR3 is CASSAQGQGDTQYF. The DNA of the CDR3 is TGTGCCAGCAGTGCACAGGGGCAAGGAGATACGCAGTATTTT.

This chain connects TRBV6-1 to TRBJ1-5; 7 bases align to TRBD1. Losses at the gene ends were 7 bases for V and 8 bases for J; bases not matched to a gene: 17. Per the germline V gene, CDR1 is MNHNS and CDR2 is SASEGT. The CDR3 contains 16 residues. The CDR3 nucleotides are TGTGCCAGCATCAACCCGACAGGGCTAGCTGCGGAGCCCCAGCATTTT. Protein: CASINPTGLAAEPQHF.

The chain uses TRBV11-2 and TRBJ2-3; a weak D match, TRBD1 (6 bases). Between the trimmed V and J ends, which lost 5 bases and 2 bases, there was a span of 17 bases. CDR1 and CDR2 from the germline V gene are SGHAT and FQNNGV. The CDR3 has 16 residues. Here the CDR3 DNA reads TGTGCCAGCAGCGAACAGGGTCTCTCCCACACAGATACGCAGTATTTT. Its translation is CASSEQGLSHTDTQYF.

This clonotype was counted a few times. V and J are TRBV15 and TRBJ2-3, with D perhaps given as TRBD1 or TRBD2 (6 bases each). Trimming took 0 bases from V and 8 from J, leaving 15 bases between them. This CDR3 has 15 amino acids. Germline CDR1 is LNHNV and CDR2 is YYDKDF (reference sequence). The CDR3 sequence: CATSRDSGGGSTQYF. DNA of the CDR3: TGTGCCACCAGCAGAGATAGTGGAGGGGGGAGTACGCAGTATTTT.

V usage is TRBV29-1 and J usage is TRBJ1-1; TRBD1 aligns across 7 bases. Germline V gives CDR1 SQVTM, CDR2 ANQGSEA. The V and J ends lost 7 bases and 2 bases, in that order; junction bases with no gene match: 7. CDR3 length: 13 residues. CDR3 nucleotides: TGCAGCGGCCGACGGGACAGTAACACTGAAGCTTTCTTT. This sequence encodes CSGRRDSNTEAFF.

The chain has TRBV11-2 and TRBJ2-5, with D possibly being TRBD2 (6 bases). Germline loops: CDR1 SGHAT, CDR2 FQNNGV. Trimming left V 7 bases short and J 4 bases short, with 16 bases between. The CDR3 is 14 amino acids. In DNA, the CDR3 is TGTGCCAGCACCCCTTGGGGGGTTCGAGAGACCCAGTACTTC. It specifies CASTPWGVRETQYF.

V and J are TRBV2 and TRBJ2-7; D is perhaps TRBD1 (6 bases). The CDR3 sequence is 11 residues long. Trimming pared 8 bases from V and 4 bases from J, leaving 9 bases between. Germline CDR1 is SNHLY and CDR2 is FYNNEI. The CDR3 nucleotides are TGTGCCAGCGCGACAGGATACGAGCAGTACTTC. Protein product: CASATGYEQYF.

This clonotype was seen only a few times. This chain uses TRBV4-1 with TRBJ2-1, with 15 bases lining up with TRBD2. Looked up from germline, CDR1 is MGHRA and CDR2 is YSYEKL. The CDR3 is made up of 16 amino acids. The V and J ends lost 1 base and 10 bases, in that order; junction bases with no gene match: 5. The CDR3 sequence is CASSQGAGTSGGEQFF. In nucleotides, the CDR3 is TGCGCCAGCAGCCAAGGCGCCGGGACTAGCGGGGGGGAGCAGTTCTTC.

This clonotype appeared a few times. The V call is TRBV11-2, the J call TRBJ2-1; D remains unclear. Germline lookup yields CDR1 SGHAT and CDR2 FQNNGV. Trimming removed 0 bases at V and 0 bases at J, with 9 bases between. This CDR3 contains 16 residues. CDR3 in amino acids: CASSLERTTSYNEQFF. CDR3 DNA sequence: TGTGCCAGCAGCTTAGAGCGGACGACCTCCTACAATGAGCAGTTCTTC.

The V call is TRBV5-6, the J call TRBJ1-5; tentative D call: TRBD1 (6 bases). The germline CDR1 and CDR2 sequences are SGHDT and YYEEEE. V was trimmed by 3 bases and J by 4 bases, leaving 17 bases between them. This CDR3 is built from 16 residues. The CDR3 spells CASSSGGGLSNQPQHF. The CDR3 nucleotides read TGTGCCAGCAGCTCGGGTGGGGGCCTGTCGAATCAGCCCCAGCATTTT.

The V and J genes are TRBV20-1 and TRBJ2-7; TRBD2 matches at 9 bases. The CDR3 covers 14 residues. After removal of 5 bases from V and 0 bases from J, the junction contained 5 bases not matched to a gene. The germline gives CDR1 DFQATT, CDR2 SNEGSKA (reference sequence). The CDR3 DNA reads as TGCAGTGCTTCTAGCGGGATGAGCTCCTACGAGCAGTACTTC. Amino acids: CSASSGMSSYEQYF.

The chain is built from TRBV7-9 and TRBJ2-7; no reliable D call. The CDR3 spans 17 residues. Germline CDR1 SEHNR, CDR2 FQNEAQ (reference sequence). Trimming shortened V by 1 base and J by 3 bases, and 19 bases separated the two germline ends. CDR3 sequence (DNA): TGTGCCAGCAGCTTAGTTTCCGGAGCGACCGAAAACTACGAGCAGTACTTC. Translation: CASSLVSGATENYEQYF.

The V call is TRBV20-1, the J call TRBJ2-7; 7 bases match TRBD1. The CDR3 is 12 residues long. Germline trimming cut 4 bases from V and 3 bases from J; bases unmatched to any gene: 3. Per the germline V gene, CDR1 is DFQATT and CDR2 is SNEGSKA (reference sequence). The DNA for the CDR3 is TGCAGTGCTACCCGGGACAGCTACGAGCAGTACTTC. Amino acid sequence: CSATRDSYEQYF.

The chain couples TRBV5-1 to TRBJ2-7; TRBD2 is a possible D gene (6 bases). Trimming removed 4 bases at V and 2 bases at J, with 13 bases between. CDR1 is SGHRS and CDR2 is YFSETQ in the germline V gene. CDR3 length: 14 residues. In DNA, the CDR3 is TGCGCCAGCAGCAAGGGACTGGCTACCTACGAGCAGTACTTC. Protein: CASSKGLATYEQYF.

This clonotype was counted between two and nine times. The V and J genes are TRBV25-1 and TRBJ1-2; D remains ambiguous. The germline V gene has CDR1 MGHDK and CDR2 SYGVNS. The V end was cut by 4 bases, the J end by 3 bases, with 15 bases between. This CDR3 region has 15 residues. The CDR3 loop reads CASSAVGSVDYGYTF. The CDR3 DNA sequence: TGTGCCAGCAGTGCGGTGGGGTCGGTGGACTATGGCTACACCTTC.

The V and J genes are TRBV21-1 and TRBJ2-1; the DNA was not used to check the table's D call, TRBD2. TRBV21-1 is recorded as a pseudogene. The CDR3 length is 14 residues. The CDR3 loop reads CASSKGTSGNEQFF. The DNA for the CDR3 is TGTGCCAGCAGCAAAGGGACTAGCGGGAATGAGCAGTTCTTC.

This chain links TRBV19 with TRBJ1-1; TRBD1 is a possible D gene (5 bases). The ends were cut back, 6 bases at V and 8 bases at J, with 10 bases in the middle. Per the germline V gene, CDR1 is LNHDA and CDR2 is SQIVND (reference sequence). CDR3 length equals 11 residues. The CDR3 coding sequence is TGTGCCAGTAGGAGGGACCTCGAAGCTTTCTTT. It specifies CASRRDLEAFF.

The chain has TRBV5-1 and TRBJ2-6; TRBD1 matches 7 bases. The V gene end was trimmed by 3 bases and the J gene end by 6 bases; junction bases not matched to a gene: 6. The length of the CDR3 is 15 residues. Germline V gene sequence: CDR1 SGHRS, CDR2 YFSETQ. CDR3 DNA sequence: TGCGCCAGCAGCTCCCGACAGGGCTCGGCCAACGTCCTGACTTTC. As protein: CASSSRQGSANVLTF.

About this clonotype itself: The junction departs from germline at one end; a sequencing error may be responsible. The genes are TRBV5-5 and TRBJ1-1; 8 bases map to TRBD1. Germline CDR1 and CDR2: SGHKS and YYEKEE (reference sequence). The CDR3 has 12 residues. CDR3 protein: CASSTDRAETFF. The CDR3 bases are TGTGCCAGCAGCACGGACAGGGCTGAAACTTTCTTT. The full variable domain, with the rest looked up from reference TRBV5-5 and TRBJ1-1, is DAGVTQSPTHLIKTRGQQVTLRCSPISGHKSVSWYQQVLGQGPQFIFQYYEKEERGRGNFPDRFSARQFPNYSSELNVNALLLGDSALYLCASSTDRAETFFGQGTRLTVV.

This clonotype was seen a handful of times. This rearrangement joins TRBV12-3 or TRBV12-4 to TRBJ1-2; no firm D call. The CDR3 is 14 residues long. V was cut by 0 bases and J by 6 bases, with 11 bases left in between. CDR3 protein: CASSLALLGDGYTF. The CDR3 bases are TGTGCCAGCAGTTTAGCCCTCCTGGGTGATGGCTACACCTTC.